The following is a T cell receptor beta chain sequence with its context. Its antigen is not known. Profiling relied on immunoSEQ multiplex PCR, and the TCRdb table lists in-frame clones only, not all of them. The data hold 400,000 to 450,000 clones, with 80% to 95% observed a single time. The germline CDR1 and CDR2 sequences are SGDLS and YYNGEE. With 4 bases removed from V and 1 base from J, the gap between germline ends came to 17 bases. The CDR3 sequence is 16 residues long. The source of the sample is a study of Ad26.COV2.S vaccination and SARS-CoV-2 variants. Notes on the study in general: It is possible that the TCR breadth and depth analyses underestimated the total T cell responses. Individuals receiving vaccine had higher spike-specific TCR breadth than placebo recipients did.

Regarding treatment: around 19 received Ad26.COV2.S at low or high dose, single or two shots; 5 received placebo; per-sample allocation not given. Sampling was done on day 63 after the first vaccine or placebo injection. This receptor was taken from a person aged 18 to 59 who received the Ad26.COV2.S COVID-19 vaccine or a placebo. The chain carries TRBV9 and TRBJ1-1; D ambiguous. The sample here was peripheral blood, taken in a trial of Ad26.COV2.S vaccine versus placebo. CDR3 coding DNA: TGTGCCAGCAGCTACCTACAACAAGGAGGGAACACTGAAGCTTTCTTT. Protein product: CASSYLQQGGNTEAFF. Filled out from reference TRBV9 and TRBJ1-1, the complete variable domain reads DSGVTQTPKHLITATGQRVTLRCSPRSGDLSVYWYQQSLDQGLQFLIQYYNGEERAKGNILERFSAQQFPDLHSELNLSSLELGDSALYFCASSYLQQGGNTEAFFGQGTRLTVV.